The source of this T cell receptor beta chain is a study of T-cell memory formation after mild COVID-19. General study points: Contracting CD4+ clones sat mainly in CM and EM; CD8+ in EMRA. SARS-CoV-2 specificity was not confirmed for second-wave clones peaking on day 37. Within pre-infection memory, some responding clones were found, suggesting cross-reactive memory joined.

This CDR3 contains 12 residues. The ends were cut back, 6 bases at V and 2 bases at J, with 11 bases in the middle. The germline gives CDR1 SQVTM, CDR2 ANQGSEA. There are a few counts of this clonotype. Antigen specificity is unknown. TCRdb re-called the 5' RACE reads with MiXCR, one entry per CDR3 protein. The data contain 140,000 or so distinct CDR3 sequences, 15% to 20% of them seen just once; the ten biggest clones take up about 2.1%. The receptor's source is an adult woman who had mild COVID-19 (a few samples of this study predate the infection). Cell type and time point are not known. Sequencing input: PBMCs or a T cell subset sorted from them (not recorded which). The chain recombines TRBV29-1 with TRBJ2-7; D tentatively fits TRBD1 or TRBD2 (5 bases each). CDR3 in amino acids: CSVGDGTYEQYF. The DNA for the CDR3 is TGCAGCGTGGGGGACGGGACCTACGAGCAGTACTTC.